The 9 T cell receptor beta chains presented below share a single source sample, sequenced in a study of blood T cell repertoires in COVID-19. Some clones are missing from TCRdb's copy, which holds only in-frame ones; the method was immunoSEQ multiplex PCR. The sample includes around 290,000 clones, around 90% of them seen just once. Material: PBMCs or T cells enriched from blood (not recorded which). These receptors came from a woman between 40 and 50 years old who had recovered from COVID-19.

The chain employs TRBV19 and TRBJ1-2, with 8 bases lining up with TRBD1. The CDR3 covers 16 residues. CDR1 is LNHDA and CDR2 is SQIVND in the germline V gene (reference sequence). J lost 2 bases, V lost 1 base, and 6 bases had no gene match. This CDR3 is CASSIGAGGMNYGYTF. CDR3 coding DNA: TGTGCCAGTAGTATAGGCGCAGGGGGCATGAACTATGGCTACACCTTC.

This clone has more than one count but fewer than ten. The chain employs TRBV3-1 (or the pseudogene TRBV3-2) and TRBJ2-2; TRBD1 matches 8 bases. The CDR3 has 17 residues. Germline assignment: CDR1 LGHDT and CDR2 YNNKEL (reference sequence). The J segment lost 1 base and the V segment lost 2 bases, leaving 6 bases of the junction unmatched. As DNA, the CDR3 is TGTGCCAGCAGCCAAAGGGACAGGAGAAGGAACACCGGGGAGCTGTTTTTT. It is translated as CASSQRDRRRNTGELFF.

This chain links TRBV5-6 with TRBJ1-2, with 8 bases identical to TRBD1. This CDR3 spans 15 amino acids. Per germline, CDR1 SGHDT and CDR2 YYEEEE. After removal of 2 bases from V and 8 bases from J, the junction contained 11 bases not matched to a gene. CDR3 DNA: TGTGCCAGCAGCTTCGTGGGGCAGGGGGCGCTCGGCTACACCTTC. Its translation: CASSFVGQGALGYTF.

Here the CDR3 DNA reads TGTGCCAGCAGCCCAGGGTCGACCTATGGCTACACCTTC. Translation: CASSPGSTYGYTF. V is TRBV7-3 and J is TRBJ1-2, with TRBD1 as a possible D gene (5 bases). Germline V lookup: CDR1 SGHTA, CDR2 FQGTGA. The CDR3 is 13 amino acids. Trimming took 5 bases from V and 4 from J, leaving 11 bases between them.

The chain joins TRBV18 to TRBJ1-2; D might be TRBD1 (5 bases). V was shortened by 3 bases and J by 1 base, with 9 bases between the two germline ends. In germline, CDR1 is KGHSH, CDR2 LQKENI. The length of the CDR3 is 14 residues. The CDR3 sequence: CASSPAGNNYGYTF. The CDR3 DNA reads TGTGCCAGCTCACCGGCAGGGAATAACTATGGCTACACCTTC.

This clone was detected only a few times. CDR3 residues: CASSQVYYSPLHF. DNA for the CDR3: TGTGCCAGCAGCCAAGTTTATTATTCACCCCTCCACTTT. The rearrangement links TRBV3-1 (or the pseudogene TRBV3-2) to TRBJ1-6; the D is unclear. Trimming cost V 1 base and J 8 bases, with 6 bases left between them. CDR1 is LGHDT and CDR2 is YNNKEL in the germline V gene (reference sequence). This CDR3 comprises 13 residues.

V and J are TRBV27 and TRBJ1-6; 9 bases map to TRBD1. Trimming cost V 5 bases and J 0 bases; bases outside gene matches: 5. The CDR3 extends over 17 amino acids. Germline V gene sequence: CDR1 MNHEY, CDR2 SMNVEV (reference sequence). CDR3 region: CASSPTGGNSYNSPLHF. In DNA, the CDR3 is TGTGCCAGCAGTCCCACAGGGGGCAACTCCTATAATTCACCCCTCCACTTT.

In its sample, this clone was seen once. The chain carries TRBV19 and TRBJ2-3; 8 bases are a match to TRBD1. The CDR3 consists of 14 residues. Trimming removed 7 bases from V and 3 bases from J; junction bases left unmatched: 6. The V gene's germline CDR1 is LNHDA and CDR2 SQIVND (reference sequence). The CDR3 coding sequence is TGTGCCAGTACCCAGGGGGCGTGGACAGATACGCAGTATTTT. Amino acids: CASTQGAWTDTQYF. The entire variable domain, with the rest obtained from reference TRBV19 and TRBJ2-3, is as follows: DGGITQSPKYLFRKEGQNVTLSCEQNLNHDAMYWYRQDPGQGLRLIYYSQIVNDFQKGDIAEGYSVSREKKESFPLTVTSAQKNPTAFYLCASTQGAWTDTQYFGPGTRLTVL.

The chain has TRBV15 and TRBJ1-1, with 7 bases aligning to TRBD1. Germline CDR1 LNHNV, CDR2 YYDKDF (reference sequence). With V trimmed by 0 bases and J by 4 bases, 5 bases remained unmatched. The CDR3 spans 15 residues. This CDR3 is CATSRDNRGGTEAFF. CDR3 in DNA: TGTGCCACCAGCAGAGACAACAGGGGCGGCACTGAAGCTTTCTTT.